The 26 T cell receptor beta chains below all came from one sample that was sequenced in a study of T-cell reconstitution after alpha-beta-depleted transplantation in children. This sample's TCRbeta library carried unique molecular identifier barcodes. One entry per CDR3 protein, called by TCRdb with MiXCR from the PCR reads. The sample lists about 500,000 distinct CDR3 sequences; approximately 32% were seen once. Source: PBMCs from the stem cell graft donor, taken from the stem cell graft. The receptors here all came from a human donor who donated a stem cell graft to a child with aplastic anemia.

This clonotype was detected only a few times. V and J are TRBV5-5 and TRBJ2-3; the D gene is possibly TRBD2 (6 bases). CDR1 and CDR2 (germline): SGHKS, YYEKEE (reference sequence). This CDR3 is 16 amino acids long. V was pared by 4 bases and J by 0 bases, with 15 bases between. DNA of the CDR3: TGTGCCAGCAGCCCGGACCCGGGACTGAGCACAGATACGCAGTATTTT. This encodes CASSPDPGLSTDTQYF.

The DNA for the CDR3 is TGTGCCAGCAGCCCATCCCTCGGGGGTGATGAGCAGTTCTTC. Protein sequence: CASSPSLGGDEQFF. The rearrangement joins TRBV7-3 to TRBJ2-1; TRBD2 might be the D (6 bases). This CDR3 region has 14 residues. CDR1 and CDR2 from the germline V gene are SGHTA and FQGTGA. V was cut by 5 bases and J by 8 bases, with 16 bases left in between.

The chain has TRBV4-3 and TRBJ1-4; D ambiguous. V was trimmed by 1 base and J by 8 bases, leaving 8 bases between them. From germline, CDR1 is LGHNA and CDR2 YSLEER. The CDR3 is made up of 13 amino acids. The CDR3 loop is CASSQGYGEKLFF. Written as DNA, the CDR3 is TGCGCCAGCAGCCAAGGTTATGGAGAAAAACTGTTTTTT.

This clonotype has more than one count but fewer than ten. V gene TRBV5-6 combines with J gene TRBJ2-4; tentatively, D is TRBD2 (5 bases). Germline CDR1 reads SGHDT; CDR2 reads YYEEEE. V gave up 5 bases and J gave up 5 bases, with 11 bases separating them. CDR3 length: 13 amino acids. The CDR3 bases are TGTGCCAGCAGAGGGAGTTCAGAAAACATTCAGTACTTC. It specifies CASRGSSENIQYF.

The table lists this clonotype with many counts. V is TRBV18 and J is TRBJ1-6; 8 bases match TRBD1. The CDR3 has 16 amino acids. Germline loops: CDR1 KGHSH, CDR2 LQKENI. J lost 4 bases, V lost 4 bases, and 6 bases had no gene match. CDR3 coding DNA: TGTGCCAGCTCACTTCGGGACAGGAGTTATAATTCACCCCTCCACTTT. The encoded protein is CASSLRDRSYNSPLHF.

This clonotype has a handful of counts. As DNA, the CDR3 is TGTGCCAGCAGCCCTGGGCAGCATAAAGCTTTCTTT. It specifies CASSPGQHKAFF. The chain couples TRBV12-3 or TRBV12-4 to TRBJ1-1; no clear D gene. Between the trimmed V and J ends, which lost 6 bases and 9 bases, there was a span of 14 bases. This CDR3 is 12 amino acids long.

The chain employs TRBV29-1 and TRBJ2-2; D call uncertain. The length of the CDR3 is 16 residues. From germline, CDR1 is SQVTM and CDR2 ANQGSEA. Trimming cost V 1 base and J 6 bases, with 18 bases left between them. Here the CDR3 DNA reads TGCAGCGTTGAAGTCGCAGGCGCGGTAATCTCCGGGGAGCTGTTTTTT. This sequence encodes CSVEVAGAVISGELFF.

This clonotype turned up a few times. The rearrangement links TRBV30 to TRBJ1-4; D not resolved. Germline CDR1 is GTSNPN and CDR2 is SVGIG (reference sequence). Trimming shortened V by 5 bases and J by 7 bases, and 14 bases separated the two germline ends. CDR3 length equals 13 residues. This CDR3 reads CAWDSGGSEKLFF. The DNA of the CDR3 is TGTGCCTGGGACTCGGGTGGAAGTGAAAAACTGTTTTTT.

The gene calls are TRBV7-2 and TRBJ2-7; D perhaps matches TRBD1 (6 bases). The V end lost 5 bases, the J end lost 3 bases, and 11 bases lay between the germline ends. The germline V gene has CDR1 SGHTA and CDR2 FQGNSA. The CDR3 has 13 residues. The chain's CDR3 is CASSPQGIYEQYV. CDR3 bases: TGTGCCAGCAGCCCTCAGGGGATCTACGAGCAGTACGTC.

This CDR3 is CASSWGDRTAEQYV. CDR3 DNA: TGTGCCAGCAGCTGGGGGGACAGGACGGCCGAGCAGTACGTC. V gene TRBV5-5 combines with J gene TRBJ2-7; 8 nucleotides match TRBD1. Germline V gene sequence: CDR1 SGHKS, CDR2 YYEKEE (reference sequence). This CDR3 spans 14 amino acids. The junction had 8 bases not matched to a gene; V was cut back by 3 bases and J by 6 bases.

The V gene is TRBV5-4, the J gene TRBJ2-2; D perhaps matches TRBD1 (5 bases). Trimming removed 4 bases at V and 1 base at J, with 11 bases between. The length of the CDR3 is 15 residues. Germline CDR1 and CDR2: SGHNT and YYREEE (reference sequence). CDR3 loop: CASSPYQGNTGELFF. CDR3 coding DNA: TGTGCCAGCAGCCCGTACCAGGGGAACACCGGGGAGCTGTTTTTT.

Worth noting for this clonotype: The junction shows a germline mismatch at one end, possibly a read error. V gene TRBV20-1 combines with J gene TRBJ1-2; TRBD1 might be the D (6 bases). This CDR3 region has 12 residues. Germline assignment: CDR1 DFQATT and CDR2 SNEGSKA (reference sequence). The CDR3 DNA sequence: TGCAGTGCTCCCACCGTGGGGGCTGGCGACACCTTC. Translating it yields CSAPTVGAGDTF.

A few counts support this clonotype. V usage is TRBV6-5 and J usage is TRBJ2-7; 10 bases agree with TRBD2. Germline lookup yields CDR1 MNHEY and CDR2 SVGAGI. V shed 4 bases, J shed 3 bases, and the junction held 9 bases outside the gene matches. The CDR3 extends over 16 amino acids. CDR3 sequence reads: CASSSLAGDLGYEQYF. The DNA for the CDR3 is TGTGCCAGCAGTTCCCTAGCGGGAGACTTGGGCTACGAGCAGTACTTC.

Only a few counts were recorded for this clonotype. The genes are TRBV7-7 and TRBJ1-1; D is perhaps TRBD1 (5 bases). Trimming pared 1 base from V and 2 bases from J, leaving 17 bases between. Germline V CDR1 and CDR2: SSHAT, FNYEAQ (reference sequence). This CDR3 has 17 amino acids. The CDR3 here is CASSLGLWGRPNTEAFF. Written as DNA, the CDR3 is TGTGCCAGCAGCTTAGGTTTATGGGGGAGGCCTAACACTGAAGCTTTCTTT. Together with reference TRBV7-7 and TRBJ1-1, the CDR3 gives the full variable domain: GAGVSQSPRYKVTKRGQDVTLRCDPISSHATLYWYQQALGQGPEFLTYFNYEAQPDKSGLPSDRFSAERPEGSISTLTIQRTEQRDSAMYRCASSLGLWGRPNTEAFFGQGTRLTVV.

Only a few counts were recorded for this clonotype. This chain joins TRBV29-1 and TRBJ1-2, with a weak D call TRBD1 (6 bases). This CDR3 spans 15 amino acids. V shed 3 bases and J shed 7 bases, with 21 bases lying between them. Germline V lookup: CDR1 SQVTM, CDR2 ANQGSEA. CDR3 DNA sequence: TGCAGCGTTGAGGTTTCGGGACAAGGGCTGGGTGGCTACACCTTC. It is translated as CSVEVSGQGLGGYTF.

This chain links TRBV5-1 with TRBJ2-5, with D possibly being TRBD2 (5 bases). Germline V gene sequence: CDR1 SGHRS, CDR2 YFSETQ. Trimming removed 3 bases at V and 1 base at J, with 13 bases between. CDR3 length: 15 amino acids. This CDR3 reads CASSSQPGSQETQYF. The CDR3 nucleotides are TGCGCCAGCAGCTCCCAACCGGGATCCCAAGAGACCCAGTACTTC.

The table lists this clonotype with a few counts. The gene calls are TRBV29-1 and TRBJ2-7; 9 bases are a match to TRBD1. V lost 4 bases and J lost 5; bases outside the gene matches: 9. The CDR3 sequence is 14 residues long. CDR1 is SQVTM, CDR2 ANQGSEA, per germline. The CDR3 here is CSVAIGQGRHEQYF. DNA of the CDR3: TGCAGCGTTGCTATAGGACAGGGGAGGCACGAGCAGTACTTC.

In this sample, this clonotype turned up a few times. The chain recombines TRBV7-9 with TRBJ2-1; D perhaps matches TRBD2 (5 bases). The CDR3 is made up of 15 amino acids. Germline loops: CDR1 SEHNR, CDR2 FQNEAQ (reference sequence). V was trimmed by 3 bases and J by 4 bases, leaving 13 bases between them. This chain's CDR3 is CASSFGGLYYNEQFF. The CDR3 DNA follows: TGTGCCAGCAGCTTCGGAGGATTATATTACAATGAGCAGTTCTTC.

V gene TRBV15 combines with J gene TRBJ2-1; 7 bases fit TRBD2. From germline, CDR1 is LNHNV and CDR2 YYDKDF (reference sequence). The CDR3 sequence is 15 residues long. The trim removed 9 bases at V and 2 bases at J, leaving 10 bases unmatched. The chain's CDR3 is CATGGGSAPYNEQFF. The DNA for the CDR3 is TGTGCCACTGGCGGGGGTTCCGCGCCCTACAATGAGCAGTTCTTC.

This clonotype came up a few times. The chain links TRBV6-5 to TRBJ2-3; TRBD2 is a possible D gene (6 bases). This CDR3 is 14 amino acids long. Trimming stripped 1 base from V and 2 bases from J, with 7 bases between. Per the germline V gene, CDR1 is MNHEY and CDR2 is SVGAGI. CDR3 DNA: TGTGCCAGCAGTTACTTAGCGGACACAGATACGCAGTATTTT. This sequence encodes CASSYLADTDTQYF.

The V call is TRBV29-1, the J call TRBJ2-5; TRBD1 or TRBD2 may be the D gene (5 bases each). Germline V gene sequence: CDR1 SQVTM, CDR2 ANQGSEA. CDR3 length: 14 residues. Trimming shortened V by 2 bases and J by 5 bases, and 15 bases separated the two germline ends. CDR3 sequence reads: CSVEYGARGETQYF. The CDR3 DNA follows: TGCAGCGTTGAATATGGGGCGAGAGGGGAGACCCAGTACTTC.

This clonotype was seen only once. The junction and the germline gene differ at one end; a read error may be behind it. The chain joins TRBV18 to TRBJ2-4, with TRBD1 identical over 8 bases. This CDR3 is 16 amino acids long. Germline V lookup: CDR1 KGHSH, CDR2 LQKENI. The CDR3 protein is CASWDRSFGAKNSQYF. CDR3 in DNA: TGTGCCAGCTGGGACAGGTCCTTTGGCGCCAAAAACAGTCAGTACTTC.

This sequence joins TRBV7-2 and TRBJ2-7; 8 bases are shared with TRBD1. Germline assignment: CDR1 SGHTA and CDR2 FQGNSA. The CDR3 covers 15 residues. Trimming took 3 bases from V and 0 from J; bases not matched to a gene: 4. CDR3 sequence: CASSFTDRDSYEQYF. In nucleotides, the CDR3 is TGTGCCAGCAGCTTCACGGACAGGGACTCCTACGAGCAGTACTTC.

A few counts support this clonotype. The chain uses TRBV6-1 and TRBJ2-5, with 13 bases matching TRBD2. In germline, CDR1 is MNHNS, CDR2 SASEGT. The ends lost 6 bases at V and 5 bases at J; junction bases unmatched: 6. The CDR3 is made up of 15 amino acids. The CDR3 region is CASRTGTSGMETQYF. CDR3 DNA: TGTGCCAGCAGAACCGGGACTAGCGGGATGGAGACCCAGTACTTC.

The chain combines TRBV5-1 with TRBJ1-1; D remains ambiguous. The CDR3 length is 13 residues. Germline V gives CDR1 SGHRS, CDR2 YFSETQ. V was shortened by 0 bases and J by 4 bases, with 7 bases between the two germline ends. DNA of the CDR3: TGCGCCAGCAGCTTGGAACAGTTCACTGAAGCTTTCTTT. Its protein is CASSLEQFTEAFF.

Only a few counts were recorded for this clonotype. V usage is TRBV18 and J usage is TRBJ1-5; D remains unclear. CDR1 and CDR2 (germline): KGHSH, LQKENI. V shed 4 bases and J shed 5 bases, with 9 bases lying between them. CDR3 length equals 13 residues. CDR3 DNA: TGTGCCAGCTCACGGGGTCGGGATCAGCCCCAGCATTTT. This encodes CASSRGRDQPQHF. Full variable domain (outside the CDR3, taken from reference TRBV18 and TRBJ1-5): NAGVMQNPRHLVRRRGQEARLRCSPMKGHSHVYWYRQLPEEGLKFMVYLQKENIIDESGMPKERFSAEFPKEGPSILRIQQVVRGDSAAYFCASSRGRDQPQHFGDGTRLSIL.